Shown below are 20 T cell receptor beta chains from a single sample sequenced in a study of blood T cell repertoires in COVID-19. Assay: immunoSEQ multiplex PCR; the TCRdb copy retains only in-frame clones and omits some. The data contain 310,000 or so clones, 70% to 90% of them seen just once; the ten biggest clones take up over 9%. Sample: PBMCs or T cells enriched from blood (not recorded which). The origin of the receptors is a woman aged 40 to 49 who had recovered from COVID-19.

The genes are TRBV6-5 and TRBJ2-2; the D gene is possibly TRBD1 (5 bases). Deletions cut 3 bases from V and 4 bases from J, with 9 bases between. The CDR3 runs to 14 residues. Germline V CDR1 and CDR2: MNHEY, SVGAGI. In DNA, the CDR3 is TGTGCCAGCAGTTATCGGACACTCACCGGGGAGCTGTTTTTT. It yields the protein CASSYRTLTGELFF.

The CDR3 nucleotides are TGTGCCAGTTCTGAAGGGGGCCTAGGAAACACCATATATTTT. It is translated as CASSEGGLGNTIYF. The genes are TRBV9 and TRBJ1-3; TRBD1 matches 7 bases. The V gene end was trimmed by 8 bases and the J gene end by 4 bases; junction bases not matched to a gene: 9. The CDR3 loop spans 14 amino acids. Germline values: CDR1 SGDLS, CDR2 YYNGEE.

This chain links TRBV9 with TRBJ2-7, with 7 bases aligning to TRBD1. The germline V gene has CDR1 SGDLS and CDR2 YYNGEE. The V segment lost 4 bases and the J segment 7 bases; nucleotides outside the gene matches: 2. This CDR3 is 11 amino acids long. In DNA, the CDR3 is TGTGCCAGCAGCTCAGGGGGAGAGCAGTACTTC. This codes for CASSSGGEQYF.

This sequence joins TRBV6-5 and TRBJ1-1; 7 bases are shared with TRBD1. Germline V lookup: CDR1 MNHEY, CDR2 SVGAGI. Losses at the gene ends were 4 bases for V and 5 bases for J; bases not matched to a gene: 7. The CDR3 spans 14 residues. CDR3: CASSSQTGRTEAFF. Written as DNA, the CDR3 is TGTGCCAGCAGTTCGCAGACAGGGAGGACTGAAGCTTTCTTT.

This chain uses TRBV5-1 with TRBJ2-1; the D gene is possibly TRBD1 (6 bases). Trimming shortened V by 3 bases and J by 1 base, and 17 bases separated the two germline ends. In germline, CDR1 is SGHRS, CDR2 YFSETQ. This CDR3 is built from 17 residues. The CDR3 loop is CASSSSYRVLSYNEQFF. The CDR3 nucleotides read TGCGCCAGCAGCTCTTCCTACAGGGTACTATCCTACAATGAGCAGTTCTTC.

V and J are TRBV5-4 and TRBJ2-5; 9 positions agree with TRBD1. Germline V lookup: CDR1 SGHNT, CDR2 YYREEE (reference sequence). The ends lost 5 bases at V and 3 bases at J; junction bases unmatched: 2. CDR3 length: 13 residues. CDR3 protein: CASRTGGKETQYF. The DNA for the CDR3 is TGTGCCAGCAGGACAGGGGGTAAAGAGACCCAGTACTTC.

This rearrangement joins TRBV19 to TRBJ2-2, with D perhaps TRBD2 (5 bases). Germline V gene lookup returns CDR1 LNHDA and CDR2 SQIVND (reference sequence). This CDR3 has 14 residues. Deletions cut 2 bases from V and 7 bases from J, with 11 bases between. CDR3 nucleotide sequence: TGTGCCAGTAGTATAAGAGGGTTAAGCGGGGAGCTGTTTTTT. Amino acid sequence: CASSIRGLSGELFF.

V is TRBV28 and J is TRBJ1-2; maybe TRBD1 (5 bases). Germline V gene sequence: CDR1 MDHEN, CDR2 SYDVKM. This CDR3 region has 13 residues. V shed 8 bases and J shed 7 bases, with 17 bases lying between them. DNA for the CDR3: TGTGCCAGCCGTGGGGGGGGTTCCAGTGGCTACACCTTC. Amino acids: CASRGGGSSGYTF.

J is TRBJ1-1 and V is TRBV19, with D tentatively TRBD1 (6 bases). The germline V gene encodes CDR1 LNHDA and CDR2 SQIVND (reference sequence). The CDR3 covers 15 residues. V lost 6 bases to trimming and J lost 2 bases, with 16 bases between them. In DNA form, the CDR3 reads TGTGCCAGTAGCGCGTTCGGACAGACCAACACTGAAGCTTTCTTT. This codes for CASSAFGQTNTEAFF.

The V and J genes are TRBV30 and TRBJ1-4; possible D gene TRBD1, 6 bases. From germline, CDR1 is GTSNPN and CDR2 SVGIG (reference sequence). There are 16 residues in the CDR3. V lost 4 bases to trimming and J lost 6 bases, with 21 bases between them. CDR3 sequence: CAWNRDMTLGHEKLFF. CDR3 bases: TGTGCCTGGAACCGGGACATGACTCTTGGGCATGAAAAACTGTTTTTT.

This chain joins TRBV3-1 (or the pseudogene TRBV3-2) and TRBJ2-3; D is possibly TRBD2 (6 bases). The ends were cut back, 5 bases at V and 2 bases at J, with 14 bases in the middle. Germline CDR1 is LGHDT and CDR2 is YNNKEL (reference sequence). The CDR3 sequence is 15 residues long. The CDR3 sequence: CASSSSAGTTDTQYF. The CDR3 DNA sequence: TGTGCCAGCAGCTCCTCGGCGGGAACCACAGATACGCAGTATTTT.

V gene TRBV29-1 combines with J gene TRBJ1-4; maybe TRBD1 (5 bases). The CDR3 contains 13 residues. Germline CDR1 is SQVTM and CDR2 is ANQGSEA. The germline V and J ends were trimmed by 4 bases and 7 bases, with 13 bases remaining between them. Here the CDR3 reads CSVGGAGGEKLFF. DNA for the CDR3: TGCAGCGTTGGGGGCGCCGGTGGTGAAAAACTGTTTTTT. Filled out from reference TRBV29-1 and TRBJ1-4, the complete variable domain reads SAVISQKPSRDICQRGTSLTIQCQVDSQVTMMFWYRQQPGQSLTLIATANQGSEATYESGFVIDKFPISRPNLTFSTLTVSNMSPEDSSIYLCSVGGAGGEKLFFGSGTQLSVL.

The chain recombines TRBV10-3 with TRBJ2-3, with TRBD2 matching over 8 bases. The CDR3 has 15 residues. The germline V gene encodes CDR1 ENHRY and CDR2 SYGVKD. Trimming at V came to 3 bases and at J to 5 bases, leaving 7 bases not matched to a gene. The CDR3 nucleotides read TGTGCCATCAGTGAACAGCGGGAGTGGAGAGATACGCAGTATTTT. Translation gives CAISEQREWRDTQYF.

The CDR3 sequence: CASSAWTLSSTDTQYF. The DNA for the CDR3 is TGTGCCAGCAGCGCTTGGACTCTTTCTAGCACAGATACGCAGTATTTT. The genes are TRBV9 and TRBJ2-3; possibly TRBD2 for D (5 bases). V lost 3 bases, J lost 0 bases, and 14 bases lay in between. CDR1 SGDLS and CDR2 YYNGEE come from the germline V gene. The CDR3 has 16 residues.

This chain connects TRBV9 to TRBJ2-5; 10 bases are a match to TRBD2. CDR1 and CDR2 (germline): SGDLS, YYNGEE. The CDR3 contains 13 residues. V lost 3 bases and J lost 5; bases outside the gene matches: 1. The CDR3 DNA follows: TGTGCCAGCAGCGAGACTAGCGGGGAGACCCAGTACTTC. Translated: CASSETSGETQYF. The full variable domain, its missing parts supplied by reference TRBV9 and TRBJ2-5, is DSGVTQTPKHLITATGQRVTLRCSPRSGDLSVYWYQQSLDQGLQFLIQYYNGEERAKGNILERFSAQQFPDLHSELNLSSLELGDSALYFCASSETSGETQYFGPGTRLLVL.

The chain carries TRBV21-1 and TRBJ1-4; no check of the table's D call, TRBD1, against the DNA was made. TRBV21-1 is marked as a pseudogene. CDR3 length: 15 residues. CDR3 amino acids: CASSLDRGHNEKLFF. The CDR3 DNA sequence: TGTGCCAGCAGCCTGGACAGGGGCCATAATGAAAAACTGTTTTTT.

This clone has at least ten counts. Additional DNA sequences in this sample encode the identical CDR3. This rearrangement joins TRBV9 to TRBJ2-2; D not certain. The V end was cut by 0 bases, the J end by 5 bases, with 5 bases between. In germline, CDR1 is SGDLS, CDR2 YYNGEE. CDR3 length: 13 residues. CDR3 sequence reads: CASSVGATGELFF. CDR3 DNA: TGTGCCAGCAGCGTAGGGGCTACCGGGGAGCTGTTTTTT.

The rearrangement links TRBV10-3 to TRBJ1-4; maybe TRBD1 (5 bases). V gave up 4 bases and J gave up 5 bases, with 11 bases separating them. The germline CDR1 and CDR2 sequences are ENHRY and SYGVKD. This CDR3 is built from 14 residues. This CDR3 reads CAISGAGKNEKLFF. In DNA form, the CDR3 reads TGTGCCATCAGTGGGGCAGGGAAAAATGAAAAACTGTTTTTT.

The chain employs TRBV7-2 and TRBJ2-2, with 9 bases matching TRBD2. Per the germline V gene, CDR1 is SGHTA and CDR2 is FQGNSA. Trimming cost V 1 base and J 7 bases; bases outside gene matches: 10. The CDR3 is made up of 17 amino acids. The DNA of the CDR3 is TGTGCCAGCAGCTTAGTCGGTAGCGGGGGAATCGGCGGGGAGCTGTTTTTT. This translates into CASSLVGSGGIGGELFF.

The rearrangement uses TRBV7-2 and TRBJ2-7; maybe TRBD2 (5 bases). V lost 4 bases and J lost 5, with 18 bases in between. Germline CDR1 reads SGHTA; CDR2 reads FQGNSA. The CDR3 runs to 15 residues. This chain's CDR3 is CASSSPRGRHDEQYF. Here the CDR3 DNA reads TGTGCCAGCAGCTCCCCGAGAGGGCGGCACGACGAGCAGTACTTC.